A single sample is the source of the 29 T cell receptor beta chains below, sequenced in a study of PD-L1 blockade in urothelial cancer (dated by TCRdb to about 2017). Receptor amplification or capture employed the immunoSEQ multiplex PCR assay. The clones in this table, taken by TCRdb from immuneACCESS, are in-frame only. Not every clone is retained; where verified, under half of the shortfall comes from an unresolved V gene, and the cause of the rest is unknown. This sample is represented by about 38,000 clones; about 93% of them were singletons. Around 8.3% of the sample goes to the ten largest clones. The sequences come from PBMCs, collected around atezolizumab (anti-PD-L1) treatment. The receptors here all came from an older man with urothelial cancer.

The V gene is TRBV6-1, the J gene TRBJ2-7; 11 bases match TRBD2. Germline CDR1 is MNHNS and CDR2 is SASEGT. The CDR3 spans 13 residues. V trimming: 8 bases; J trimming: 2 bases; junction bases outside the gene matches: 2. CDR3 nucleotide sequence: TGTGCCAGCCTAGCGGGAGGCCCCTACGAGCAGTACTTC. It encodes CASLAGGPYEQYF.

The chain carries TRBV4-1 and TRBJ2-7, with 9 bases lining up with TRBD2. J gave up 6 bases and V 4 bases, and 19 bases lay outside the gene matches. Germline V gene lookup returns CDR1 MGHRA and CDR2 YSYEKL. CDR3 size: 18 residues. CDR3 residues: CASSPSRVAGGGSGEQYF. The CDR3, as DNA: TGCGCCAGCAGCCCCAGTCGGGTGGCGGGAGGGGGGTCCGGCGAGCAGTACTTC.

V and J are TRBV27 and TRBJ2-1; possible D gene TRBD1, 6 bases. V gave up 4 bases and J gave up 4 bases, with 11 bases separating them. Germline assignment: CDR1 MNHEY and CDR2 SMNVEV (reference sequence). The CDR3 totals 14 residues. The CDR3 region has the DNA TGTGCCAGCAGTTCGTCAGGGGATTACAATGAGCAGTTCTTC. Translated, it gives CASSSSGDYNEQFF.

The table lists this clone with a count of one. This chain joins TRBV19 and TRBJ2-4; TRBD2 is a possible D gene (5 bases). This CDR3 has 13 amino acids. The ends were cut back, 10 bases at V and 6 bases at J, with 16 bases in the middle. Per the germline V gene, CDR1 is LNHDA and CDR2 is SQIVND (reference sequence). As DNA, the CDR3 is TGTGCCACCCTCGATACTAGATTAAACATTCAGTACTTC. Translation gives CATLDTRLNIQYF.

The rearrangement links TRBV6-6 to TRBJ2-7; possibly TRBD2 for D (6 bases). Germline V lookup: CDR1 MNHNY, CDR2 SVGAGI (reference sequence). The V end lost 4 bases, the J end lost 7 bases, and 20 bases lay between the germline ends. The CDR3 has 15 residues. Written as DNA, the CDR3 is TGTGCCAGCAGTTCTCCCGGAGGGTACCTACGAGAGCAGTACTTC. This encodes CASSSPGGYLREQYF.

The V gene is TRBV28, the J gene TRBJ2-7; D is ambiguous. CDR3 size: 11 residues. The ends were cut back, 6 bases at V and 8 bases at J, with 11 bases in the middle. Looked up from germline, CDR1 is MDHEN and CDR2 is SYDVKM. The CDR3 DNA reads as TGTGCCAGCAGCTCAGTATGGCAGCAGTACTTC. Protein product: CASSSVWQQYF.

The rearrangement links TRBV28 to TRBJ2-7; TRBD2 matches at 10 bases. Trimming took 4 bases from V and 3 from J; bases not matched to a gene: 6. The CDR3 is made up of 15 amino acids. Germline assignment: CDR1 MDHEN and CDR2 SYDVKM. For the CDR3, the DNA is TGTGCCAGCAGTTCCAGACTAGCGGGTTACTACGAGCAGTACTTC. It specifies CASSSRLAGYYEQYF.

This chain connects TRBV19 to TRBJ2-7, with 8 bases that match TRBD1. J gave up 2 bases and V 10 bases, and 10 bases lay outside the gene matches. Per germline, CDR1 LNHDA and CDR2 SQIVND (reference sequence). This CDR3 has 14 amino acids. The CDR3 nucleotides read TGTGCCACTGGGTGGGGGACAGGTCCCTACGAGCAGTACTTC. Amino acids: CATGWGTGPYEQYF.

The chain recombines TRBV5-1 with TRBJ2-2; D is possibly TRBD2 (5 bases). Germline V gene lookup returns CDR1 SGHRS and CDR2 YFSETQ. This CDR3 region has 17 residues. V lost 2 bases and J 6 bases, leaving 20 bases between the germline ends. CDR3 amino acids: CASSFQPSSRRSGELFF. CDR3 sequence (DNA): TGCGCCAGCAGCTTCCAACCCTCTAGCCGCCGATCCGGGGAGCTGTTTTTT.

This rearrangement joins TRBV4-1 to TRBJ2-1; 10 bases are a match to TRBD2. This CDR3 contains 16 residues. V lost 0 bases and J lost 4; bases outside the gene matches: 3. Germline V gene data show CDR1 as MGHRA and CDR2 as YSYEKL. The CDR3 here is CASSQDSSGRYNEQFF. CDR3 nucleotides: TGCGCCAGCAGCCAAGACTCTAGCGGGAGATACAATGAGCAGTTCTTC.

CDR3 sequence (DNA): TGCGCCAGCGGGGACTTTGACCAAGAAGCTTTCTTT. It specifies CASGDFDQEAFF. The chain joins TRBV4-1 to TRBJ1-1, with TRBD1 as a possible D gene (5 bases). The CDR3 is 12 residues long. The V end lost 8 bases, the J end lost 8 bases, and 15 bases lay between the germline ends. Germline V gives CDR1 MGHRA, CDR2 YSYEKL.

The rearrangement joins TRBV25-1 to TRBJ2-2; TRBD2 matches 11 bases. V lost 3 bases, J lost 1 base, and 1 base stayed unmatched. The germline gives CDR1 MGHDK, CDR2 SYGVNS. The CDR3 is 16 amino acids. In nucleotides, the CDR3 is TGTGCCAGCAGTGACACTAGCGGGAGGAACACCGGGGAGCTGTTTTTT. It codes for CASSDTSGRNTGELFF. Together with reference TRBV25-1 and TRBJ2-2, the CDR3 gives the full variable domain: EADIYQTPRYLVIGTGKKITLECSQTMGHDKMYWYQQDPGMELHLIHYSYGVNSTEKGDLSSESTVSRIRTEHFPLTLESARPSHTSQYLCASSDTSGRNTGELFFGEGSRLTVL.

CDR3 residues: CAISETELAGVSGEQFF. The CDR3 coding sequence is TGTGCCATCAGTGAGACTGAACTAGCGGGAGTATCGGGTGAGCAGTTCTTC. This chain joins TRBV10-3 and TRBJ2-1, with 11 nucleotides matching TRBD2. Germline V gives CDR1 ENHRY, CDR2 SYGVKD. The CDR3 has 17 amino acids. Trimming cost V 2 bases and J 9 bases; bases outside gene matches: 12.

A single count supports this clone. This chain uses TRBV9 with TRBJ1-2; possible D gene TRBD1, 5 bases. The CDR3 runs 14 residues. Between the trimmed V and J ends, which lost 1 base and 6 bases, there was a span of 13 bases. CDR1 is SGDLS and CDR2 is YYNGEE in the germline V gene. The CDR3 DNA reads TGTGCCAGCAGCGTACGTGCCAGGGAGGATGGCTACACCTTC. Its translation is CASSVRAREDGYTF. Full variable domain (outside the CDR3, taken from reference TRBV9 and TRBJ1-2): DSGVTQTPKHLITATGQRVTLRCSPRSGDLSVYWYQQSLDQGLQFLIQYYNGEERAKGNILERFSAQQFPDLHSELNLSSLELGDSALYFCASSVRAREDGYTFGSGTRLTVV.

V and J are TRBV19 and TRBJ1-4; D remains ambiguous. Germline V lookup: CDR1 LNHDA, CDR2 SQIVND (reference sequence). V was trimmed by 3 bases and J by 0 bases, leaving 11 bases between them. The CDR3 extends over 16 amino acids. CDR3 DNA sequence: TGTGCCAGTAGTATTGGGTACAGTACAACTAATGAAAAACTGTTTTTT. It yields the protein CASSIGYSTTNEKLFF.

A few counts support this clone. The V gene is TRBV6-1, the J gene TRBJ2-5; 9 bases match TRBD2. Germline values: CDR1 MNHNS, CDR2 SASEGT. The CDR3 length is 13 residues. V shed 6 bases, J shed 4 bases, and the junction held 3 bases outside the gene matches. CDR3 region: CASSIAGAETQYF. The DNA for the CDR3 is TGTGCCAGCAGCATAGCGGGAGCAGAGACCCAGTACTTC.

This CDR3 reads CASSIGQSGANVLTF. CDR3 DNA: TGTGCCAGTAGTATAGGTCAATCTGGGGCCAACGTCCTGACTTTC. The chain couples TRBV19 to TRBJ2-6; D call uncertain. V was clipped by 1 base and J by 1 base, with 5 bases between them. Germline CDR1 LNHDA, CDR2 SQIVND (reference sequence). The CDR3 is 15 amino acids.

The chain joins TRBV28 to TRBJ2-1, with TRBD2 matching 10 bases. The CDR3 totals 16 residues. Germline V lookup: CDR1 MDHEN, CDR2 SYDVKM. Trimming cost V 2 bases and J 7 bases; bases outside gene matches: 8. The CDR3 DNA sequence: TGTGCCAGCAGTTTACCCCGGGCTAGCGGGAGAAATGAGCAGTTCTTC. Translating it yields CASSLPRASGRNEQFF.

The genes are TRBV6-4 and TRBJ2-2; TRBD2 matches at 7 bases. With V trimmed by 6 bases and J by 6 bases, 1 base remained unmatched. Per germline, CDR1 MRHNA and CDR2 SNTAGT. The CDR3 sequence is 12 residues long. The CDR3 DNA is TGTGCCAGCAGCGCGGGGGCCGGGGAGCTGTTTTTT. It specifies CASSAGAGELFF.

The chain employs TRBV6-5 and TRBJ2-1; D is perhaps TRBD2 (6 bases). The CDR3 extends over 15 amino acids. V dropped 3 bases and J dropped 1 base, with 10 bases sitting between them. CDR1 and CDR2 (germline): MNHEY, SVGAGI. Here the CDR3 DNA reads TGTGCCAGCAGTTATGCGGCGGGGTCCTACAATGAGCAGTTCTTC. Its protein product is CASSYAAGSYNEQFF.

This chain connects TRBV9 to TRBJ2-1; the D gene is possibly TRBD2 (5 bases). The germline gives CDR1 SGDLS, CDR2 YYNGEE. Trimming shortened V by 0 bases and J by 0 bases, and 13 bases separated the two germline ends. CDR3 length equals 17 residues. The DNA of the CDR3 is TGTGCCAGCAGCGTAGTGAGCGGCTTTAGCTCCTACAATGAGCAGTTCTTC. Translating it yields CASSVVSGFSSYNEQFF. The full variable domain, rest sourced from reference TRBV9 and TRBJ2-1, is DSGVTQTPKHLITATGQRVTLRCSPRSGDLSVYWYQQSLDQGLQFLIQYYNGEERAKGNILERFSAQQFPDLHSELNLSSLELGDSALYFCASSVVSGFSSYNEQFFGPGTRLTVL.

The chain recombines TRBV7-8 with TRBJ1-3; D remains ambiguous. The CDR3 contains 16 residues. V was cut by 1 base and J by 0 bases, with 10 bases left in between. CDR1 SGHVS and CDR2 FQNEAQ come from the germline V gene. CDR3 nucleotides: TGTGCCAGCAGCTTAGGGGGAGGCAGCTCTGGAAACACCATATATTTT. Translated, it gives CASSLGGGSSGNTIYF.

This CDR3 reads CASSLVGLANSRRTDIQYF. CDR3 coding DNA: TGTGCCAGCAGCCTGGTCGGCCTAGCCAACTCGAGAAGAACGGACATTCAGTACTTC. The chain has TRBV5-5 and TRBJ2-4; D is perhaps TRBD2 (5 bases). V was clipped by 4 bases and J by 8 bases, with 31 bases between them. This CDR3 is 19 amino acids long. Per germline, CDR1 SGHKS and CDR2 YYEKEE (reference sequence).

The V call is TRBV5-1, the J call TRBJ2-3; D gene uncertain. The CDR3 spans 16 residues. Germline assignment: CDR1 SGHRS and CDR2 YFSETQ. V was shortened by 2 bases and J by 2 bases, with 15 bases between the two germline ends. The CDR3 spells CASSLPRNTDTDTQYF. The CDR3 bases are TGCGCCAGCAGCTTACCTCGAAACACAGACACAGATACGCAGTATTTT.

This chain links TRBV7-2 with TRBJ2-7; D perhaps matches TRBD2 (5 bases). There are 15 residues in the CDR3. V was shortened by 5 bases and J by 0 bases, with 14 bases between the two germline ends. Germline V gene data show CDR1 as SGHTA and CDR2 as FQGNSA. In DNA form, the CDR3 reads TGTGCCAGCAGCCCGAGGGAGCTCGCCTCCTACGAGCAGTACTTC. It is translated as CASSPRELASYEQYF.

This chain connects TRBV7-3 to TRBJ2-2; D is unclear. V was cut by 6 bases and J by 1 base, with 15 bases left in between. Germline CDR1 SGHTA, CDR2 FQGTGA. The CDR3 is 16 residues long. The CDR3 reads CASSPGGLGNTGELFF. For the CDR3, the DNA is TGTGCCAGCAGTCCAGGTGGTCTGGGGAACACCGGGGAGCTGTTTTTT.

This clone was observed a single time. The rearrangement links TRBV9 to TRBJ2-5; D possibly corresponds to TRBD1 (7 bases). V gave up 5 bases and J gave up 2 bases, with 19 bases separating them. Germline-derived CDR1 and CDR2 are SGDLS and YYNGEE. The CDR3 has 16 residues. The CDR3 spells CASSLGTTGTQETQYF. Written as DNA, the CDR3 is TGTGCCAGCAGTCTAGGCACGACAGGGACTCAAGAGACCCAGTACTTC.

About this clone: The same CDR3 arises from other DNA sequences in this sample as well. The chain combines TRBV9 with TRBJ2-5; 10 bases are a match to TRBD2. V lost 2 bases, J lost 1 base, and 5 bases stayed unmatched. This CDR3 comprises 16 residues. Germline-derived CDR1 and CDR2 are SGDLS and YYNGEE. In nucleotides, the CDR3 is TGTGCCAGCAGCGTGGGCGGACTAGCGGCCCAAGAGACCCAGTACTTC. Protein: CASSVGGLAAQETQYF.

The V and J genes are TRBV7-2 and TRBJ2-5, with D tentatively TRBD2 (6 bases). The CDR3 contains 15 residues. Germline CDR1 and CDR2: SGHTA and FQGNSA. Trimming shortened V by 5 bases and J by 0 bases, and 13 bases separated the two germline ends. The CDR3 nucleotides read TGTGCCAGCAGCCCGGGACTCCTGTACCAAGAGACCCAGTACTTC. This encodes CASSPGLLYQETQYF. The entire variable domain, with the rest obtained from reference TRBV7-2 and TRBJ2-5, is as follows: GAGVSQSPSNKVTEKGKDVELRCDPISGHTALYWYRQSLGQGLEFLIYFQGNSAPDKSGLPSDRFSAERTGGSVSTLTIQRTQQEDSAVYLCASSPGLLYQETQYFGPGTRLLVL.